This TCR beta chain was sequenced in a study of T cell responses to AZD1222 COVID-19 vaccine. Here immunoSEQ multiplex PCR was the method, and the copy in TCRdb shows in-frame clones only, minus some. The sample gives 150,000 to 200,000 clones, around 94% of which show up once; roughly a tenth is in the top ten. The length of the CDR3 is 15 residues. Germline V gene sequence: CDR1 SEHNR, CDR2 FQNEAQ (reference sequence). After removal of 5 bases from V and 2 bases from J, the junction contained 9 bases not matched to a gene. The sample here was peripheral blood, taken on day 0 of AZD1222 vaccination. The rearrangement joins TRBV7-9 to TRBJ2-7, with TRBD1 matching 7 bases. This sequence originates from an adult in good health. In nucleotides, the CDR3 is TGTGCCAGCAGCGGAGCATGGGACAGAGCCTACGAGCAGTACTTC. It translates to CASSGAWDRAYEQYF.